Here is one TCR beta chain with its context. The data derive from a study of blood T cell repertoires in COVID-19. Study as a whole: Researchers got acute and convalescent COVID-19 samples from the United States, Italy and Spain.

Deletions cut 4 bases from V and 5 bases from J, with 17 bases between. The CDR3 totals 16 residues. Germline assignment: CDR1 LGHDT and CDR2 YNNKEL (reference sequence). Clones were read by immunoSEQ multiplex PCR, and TCRdb kept only the in-frame ones, dropping some. This sample has roughly 110,000 clones; 84% occur once, and the top ten carry approximately 8.1%. The chain uses TRBV3-1 (or the pseudogene TRBV3-2) and TRBJ1-4; D is possibly TRBD1 (6 bases). Sequences were obtained from peripheral blood. This sequence was found in a woman aged 40-49 years with acute or convalescent COVID-19. The CDR3 is CASSPRGGLRNEKLFF. In DNA form, the CDR3 reads TGTGCCAGCAGCCCGAGGGGGGGTCTGAGGAATGAAAAACTGTTTTTT.